The T cell receptor beta chain described here comes from a study of T cell responses to AZD1222 COVID-19 vaccine. Points from the study as a whole: The CD4 TCRs associated with vaccination extended across spike and predominated at 160-218 and 743-854.

Note on this clone: Its matching antigen is unknown.

TCRdb's copy holds only in-frame clones and misses some; the assay was immunoSEQ multiplex PCR. The table lists about 56,000 clones, around 85% of them singletons, with over 15% in the top ten. Per germline, CDR1 LNHDA and CDR2 SQIVND (reference sequence). V was pared by 3 bases and J by 7 bases, with 10 bases between. The CDR3 is made up of 14 amino acids. This TCR was sampled from an adult in good health. This chain links TRBV19 with TRBJ1-6, with no clear D. Sample: peripheral blood, taken on day 0 of AZD1222 vaccination. As DNA, the CDR3 is TGTGCCAGTAGTATGGCGCTCGCCAATTCACCCCTCCACTTT. The encoded protein is CASSMALANSPLHF. The full variable domain, with the rest looked up from reference TRBV19 and TRBJ1-6, is DGGITQSPKYLFRKEGQNVTLSCEQNLNHDAMYWYRQDPGQGLRLIYYSQIVNDFQKGDIAEGYSVSREKKESFPLTVTSAQKNPTAFYLCASSMALANSPLHFGNGTRLTVT.